This T cell receptor (beta chain) appears in the sequencing data of a study of blood T cells in healthy people across ages. For the study at large: Per two T cells, about one barcoded beta molecule was captured through template switching. Study-level results: Researchers report that TCR beta diversity correlated strongly with naive T cell percentage.

On this clonotype: The antigen remains unidentified.

Through a sample-barcoded 5' primer and a J-beta primer mix, a second PCR was run for roughly 6 to 12 cycles. TCRdb reanalysed the 5' RACE reads using MiXCR and keeps one entry per CDR3 protein. The sample contains about 780,000 distinct CDR3 sequences, 35% to 60% of which appear only once. Donors ranged from roughly 6 to 90 years old and were healthy Caucasians in Russia. V lost 5 bases and J lost 7; bases outside the gene matches: 4. CDR3 length: 13 residues. The chain employs TRBV12-3 or TRBV12-4 and TRBJ1-2; TRBD1 matches 10 bases. This clonotype was obtained from a man aged 80 or over in good health. The sample was blood. The CDR3 sequence is CASSRDRGAGYTF. DNA for the CDR3: TGTGCCAGCAGTCGGGACAGGGGAGCTGGCTACACCTTC.